This is a list of T cell receptor beta chains from one sample in a study of tumor-infiltrating lymphocytes in primary liver carcinoma. From the multiplex PCR reads, TCRdb called clonotypes with MiXCR, one entry per CDR3 protein. Of under 200,000 distinct CDR3 sequences detected, about 65% appear once; the ten largest clones hold around 7.1%. What was sequenced was peripheral blood. Receptors were obtained from a woman aged 55 to 70 with primary liver carcinoma and hepatitis B virus infection. Each CDR3 is given without its conserved first and last residue.

TRBJ2-1 | TRBV6-2/TRBV6-3 | ASSYLIGDRCHNEQL
TRBJ1-2 | TRBV29-1 | SVEENGGYGYT
TRBJ2-7 | TRBV11-2 | ASSLGAGVYEQY
TRBJ2-5 | TRBV18 | ASSPLAGTKETQY
TRBJ2-1 | TRBV7-9 | ASSIPGTGGGNEQL
TRBJ1-1 | TRBV29-1 | SIKSHGGTEAF
TRBJ1-2 | TRBV14 | ASSQVTGGGYT
TRBJ1-1 | TRBV29-1 | SVVLSEAF
TRBJ2-5 | TRBV11-2 | ASSHPGRQETRY
TRBJ2-5 | TRBV11-2 | ANSLDRETQY
TRBJ2-1 | TRBV14 | ASSQLGGSSCNEQF
TRBJ2-2 | TRBV7-9 | ASSLGDRNTGGLF
TRBJ1-1 | TRBV12-3/TRBV12-4 | ASSIRDSLLREAF
TRBJ1-1 | TRBV11-1 | VSKRWGSTEAF